The following is a T cell receptor (beta chain) sequence with its context. What it binds is not known. Primers included in the PCR were 60 Vbeta and 13 Jbeta primers. Repertoires were generated with immunoSEQ multiplex PCR, while TCRdb's copy carries only in-frame clones and drops some. The profile covers 150,000 to 200,000 clones, with roughly 77% appearing a single time and around 0.4% taken by the ten largest. This specimen comes from a study of cytomegalovirus exposure and HLA in healthy donors. Study outcomes and limitations: The productive fraction for most TCR beta V segments was about 90% or about 30% in an earlier analysis.

Germline assignment: CDR1 SGHAT and CDR2 FQNNGV. The V end lost 0 bases, the J end lost 7 bases, and 15 bases lay between the germline ends. The CDR3 spans 15 residues. V usage is TRBV11-2 and J usage is TRBJ1-2; tentative D call: TRBD1 (5 bases). The TCR originated in a male donor in good health and CMV-seropositive. Material: PBMCs. The CDR3: CASSLDFGTVFGYTF. The CDR3 DNA reads as TGTGCCAGCAGCTTAGATTTTGGGACTGTATTTGGCTACACCTTC.